The 24 T cell receptor beta chains in this list originate from one sample, sequenced in a study of vaccination and CD4 T cells after COVID-19. Treatment meaning: roughly 10-day PBMC culture with coronavirus spike peptide pools or control peptides (ViraFEST assay). Collection of the unexposed donor's CD4+ T cells took place before the COVID-19 pandemic (2011-2018). Their antigens are not known. The Oncomine TCR Beta short-read assay generated sequence data from the DNA of cultured CD4+ T cells. From the PCR reads, TCRdb called clonotypes with MiXCR, one entry per CDR3 protein. The sample carries approximately 6,500 distinct CDR3 sequences, 49% recorded once. The sequenced sample was CD4+ T cells from blood, cultured in vitro. The receptors were sampled from a human donor in good health.

V is TRBV7-8 and J is TRBJ2-2; D is uncertain. Germline-derived CDR1 and CDR2 are SGHVS and FQNEAQ. The CDR3 extends over 16 amino acids. Trimming removed 2 bases from V and 0 bases from J, with 10 bases in between. In DNA form, the CDR3 reads TGTGCCAGCAGCTTAAGGGCAGCTACGAACACCGGGGAGCTGTTTTTT. This sequence encodes CASSLRAATNTGELFF. The full variable domain, rest sourced from reference TRBV7-8 and TRBJ2-2, is GAGVSQSPRYKVAKRGQDVALRCDPISGHVSLFWYQQALGQGPEFLTYFQNEAQLDKSGLPSDRFFAERPEGSVSTLKIQRTQQEDSAVYLCASSLRAATNTGELFFGEGSRLTVL.

J is TRBJ2-7 and V is TRBV20-1; tentative D call: TRBD2 (5 bases). The CDR3 extends over 15 amino acids. V was cut by 5 bases and J by 3 bases, with 20 bases left in between. Looked up from germline, CDR1 is DFQATT and CDR2 is SNEGSKA (reference sequence). CDR3 protein: CSAPIALGIHYEQYF. Written as DNA, the CDR3 is TGCAGTGCTCCAATAGCACTAGGAATCCACTACGAGCAGTACTTC.

The rearrangement joins TRBV10-3 to TRBJ2-7; 8 nucleotides match TRBD2. The CDR3 length is 14 residues. J was trimmed by 2 bases and V by 3 bases; bases with no gene match: 3. Per the germline V gene, CDR1 is ENHRY and CDR2 is SYGVKD. CDR3 DNA sequence: TGTGCCATCAGTGACGCGGGGGGCCCCTACGAGCAGTACTTC. It is translated as CAISDAGGPYEQYF.

The V gene is TRBV7-9, the J gene TRBJ2-3; 9 bases line up with TRBD1. The V and J ends lost 5 bases and 0 bases, in that order; junction bases with no gene match: 6. There are 16 residues in the CDR3. The germline V gene encodes CDR1 SEHNR and CDR2 FQNEAQ (reference sequence). Here the CDR3 DNA reads TGTGCCAGCAGCCTTAGGACAGGGGTGAGCACAGATACGCAGTATTTT. Protein product: CASSLRTGVSTDTQYF.

This clonotype was seen more than once but under ten times. The V call is TRBV10-3, the J call TRBJ2-5; 8 bases match TRBD2. From germline, CDR1 is ENHRY and CDR2 SYGVKD. The CDR3 consists of 12 residues. V lost 5 bases to trimming and J lost 5 bases; unmatched junction nucleotides: 1. CDR3 nucleotides: TGTGCCATCAGTATAGCGGGGGAGACCCAGTACTTC. It translates to CAISIAGETQYF.

Only a few counts were recorded for this clonotype. The chain is built from TRBV7-9 and TRBJ1-3; tentative D call: TRBD1 (5 bases). Germline V gives CDR1 SEHNR, CDR2 FQNEAQ (reference sequence). The germline V and J ends were trimmed by 5 bases and 3 bases, with 17 bases remaining between them. The CDR3 is 16 amino acids. The CDR3 protein is CASSPSAAGFGNTIYF. The CDR3 DNA follows: TGTGCCAGCAGCCCATCCGCCGCAGGGTTTGGAAACACCATATATTTT.

The V and J genes are TRBV10-2 and TRBJ2-3, with 7 positions matching TRBD2. Unmatched junction bases numbered 2, after V lost 7 bases and J lost 1 base. Germline V CDR1 and CDR2: WSHSY, SAAADI. CDR3 size: 13 residues. The CDR3 spells CASISGGTDTQYF. CDR3 DNA sequence: TGCGCCAGCATAAGCGGGGGCACAGATACGCAGTATTTT.

V and J are TRBV19 and TRBJ2-2; unclear D gene. CDR1 is LNHDA, CDR2 SQIVND, per germline (reference sequence). The V and J ends lost 2 bases and 7 bases respectively, with 2 bases between them. This CDR3 spans 11 amino acids. The CDR3 reads CASSISGELFF. Here the CDR3 DNA reads TGTGCCAGTAGTATAAGCGGGGAGCTGTTTTTT.

This sequence joins TRBV7-9 and TRBJ2-3; D might be TRBD2 (7 bases). This CDR3 comprises 14 residues. CDR1 and CDR2 (germline): SEHNR, FQNEAQ (reference sequence). V lost 11 bases and J lost 3, with 18 bases in between. DNA of the CDR3: TGTGCCGGAGGCGTGGCGGGGGCGACAGATACGCAGTATTTT. Translated: CAGGVAGATDTQYF.

This chain links TRBV6-2 or TRBV6-3 with TRBJ2-1; 9 nucleotides line up with TRBD2. From germline, CDR1 is MNHEY and CDR2 SVGEGT. V shed 6 bases and J 6 bases; nucleotides not matched to a gene: 12. This CDR3 region has 16 residues. The CDR3 bases are TGTGCCAGCAGGCCTATGGGTCTAGCGGGGTTCAATGAGCAGTTCTTC. This translates into CASRPMGLAGFNEQFF.

This clonotype was counted between two and nine times. This chain uses TRBV20-1 with TRBJ1-2; D is uncertain. Germline assignment: CDR1 DFQATT and CDR2 SNEGSKA (reference sequence). Trimming shortened V by 0 bases and J by 7 bases, and 0 bases separated the two germline ends. The length of the CDR3 is 9 residues. The CDR3 protein is CSARDGYTF. The CDR3 nucleotides read TGCAGTGCTAGAGATGGCTACACCTTC.

The gene calls are TRBV5-4 and TRBJ2-3, with TRBD2 matching over 11 bases. Trimming cost V 4 bases and J 0 bases; bases outside gene matches: 4. The CDR3 covers 16 residues. Germline V CDR1 and CDR2: SGHNT, YYREEE (reference sequence). For the CDR3, the DNA is TGTGCCAGCAGCCCGGGACTAGCGGCAAGCACAGATACGCAGTATTTT. It codes for CASSPGLAASTDTQYF.

The V call is TRBV2, the J call TRBJ2-1; 12 bases fit TRBD2. Germline trimming cut 7 bases from V and 7 bases from J; bases unmatched to any gene: 14. This CDR3 is built from 17 residues. Germline values: CDR1 SNHLY, CDR2 FYNNEI. CDR3 residues: CASKRTSGIQSPNEQFF. DNA of the CDR3: TGTGCCAGCAAAAGGACTAGCGGGATCCAATCCCCTAATGAGCAGTTCTTC.

The chain links TRBV12-3 or TRBV12-4 to TRBJ1-1, with D tentatively TRBD1 (5 bases). This CDR3 has 13 amino acids. Trimming cost V 2 bases and J 3 bases, with 7 bases left between them. The CDR3: CASSLKGYTEAFF. CDR3 DNA: TGTGCCAGCAGTTTAAAGGGGTACACTGAAGCTTTCTTT.

CDR3 sequence: CASRRERSEQFF. DNA of the CDR3: TGTGCCAGCAGAAGGGAAAGAAGTGAGCAGTTCTTC. The J gene is TRBJ2-1, the V gene TRBV5-6; D gene unclear. Trimming removed 5 bases from V and 9 bases from J, with 12 bases in between. Germline CDR1 reads SGHDT; CDR2 reads YYEEEE. The CDR3 consists of 12 residues.

In its sample, this clonotype was seen once. V and J are TRBV28 and TRBJ2-2; 10 positions agree with TRBD2. The germline gives CDR1 MDHEN, CDR2 SYDVKM. J lost 4 bases, V lost 7 bases, and 0 bases had no gene match. The CDR3 covers 13 residues. The CDR3 protein is CASKRGGTGELFF. As DNA, the CDR3 is TGTGCCAGCAAGCGGGGGGGCACCGGGGAGCTGTTTTTT.

This sequence joins TRBV6-4 and TRBJ1-5, with D unclear. Germline V CDR1 and CDR2: MRHNA, SNTAGT. The V and J ends lost 5 bases and 2 bases respectively, with 13 bases between them. CDR3 length: 15 residues. The CDR3 spells CASSLDHGGNQPQHF. The CDR3 DNA follows: TGTGCCAGCAGTTTAGACCATGGTGGCAATCAGCCCCAGCATTTT.

This clonotype was observed a few times. The chain recombines TRBV7-9 with TRBJ1-1; 8 bases line up with TRBD1. There are 14 residues in the CDR3. Unmatched junction bases numbered 7, after V lost 5 bases and J lost 5 bases. Germline CDR1 and CDR2: SEHNR and FQNEAQ (reference sequence). In DNA form, the CDR3 reads TGTGCCAGCAGCCAGACAGGGGTGGGTACTGAAGCTTTCTTT. This gives the protein CASSQTGVGTEAFF.

The J gene is TRBJ1-1, the V gene TRBV30; a possible D gene is TRBD1 (5 bases). Per the germline V gene, CDR1 is GTSNPN and CDR2 is SVGIG (reference sequence). Trimming left V 7 bases short and J 4 bases short, with 13 bases between. The CDR3 runs 12 residues. CDR3 sequence reads: CASQGGPTEAFF. In DNA, the CDR3 is TGTGCCTCCCAGGGAGGACCCACTGAAGCTTTCTTT.

The V and J genes are TRBV6-2 or TRBV6-3 and TRBJ2-7, with 7 positions matching TRBD2. This CDR3 spans 16 amino acids. Germline assignment: CDR1 MNHEY and CDR2 SVGEGT. With V trimmed by 2 bases and J by 3 bases, 10 bases remained unmatched. The DNA for the CDR3 is TGTGCCAGCAGTTACCCCCCGCTAGCGGCATTCTACGAGCAGTACTTC. Its translation: CASSYPPLAAFYEQYF.

CDR3 nucleotides: TGCAGCGTTGACAGGATCACTGAAGCTTTCTTT. Residues: CSVDRITEAFF. V gene TRBV29-1 combines with J gene TRBJ1-1; D is ambiguous. Trimming took off 3 bases at V and 4 bases at J, with 6 bases between the two ends. The CDR3 spans 11 residues. CDR1 and CDR2 from the germline V gene are SQVTM and ANQGSEA.

This clonotype was seen once. This chain links TRBV7-2 with TRBJ1-6; D is unresolved. Per germline, CDR1 SGHTA and CDR2 FQGNSA. V shed 0 bases and J shed 0 bases, with 12 bases lying between them. The CDR3 sequence is 18 residues long. DNA for the CDR3: TGTGCCAGCAGCTTAGCTTTCGGAGGGAGCTCCTATAATTCACCCCTCCACTTT. Encoded protein: CASSLAFGGSSYNSPLHF.

The V call is TRBV6-1, the J call TRBJ2-1; D is possibly TRBD2 (7 bases). Germline V lookup: CDR1 MNHNS, CDR2 SASEGT. V lost 5 bases, J lost 7 bases, and 21 bases lay in between. This CDR3 comprises 16 residues. The CDR3 is CASSPLGGAPANEQFF. CDR3 DNA sequence: TGTGCCAGCAGTCCACTAGGGGGGGCGCCGGCTAATGAGCAGTTCTTC.

The rearrangement joins TRBV10-2 to TRBJ2-5; perhaps TRBD1 as D (6 bases). CDR3 size: 15 residues. Germline V gene sequence: CDR1 WSHSY, CDR2 SAAADI. V lost 6 bases and J lost 5, with 19 bases in between. The CDR3 region has the DNA TGCGCCAGCAGACATGGACAGCTGGTAGGGGAGACCCAGTACTTC. Its translation is CASRHGQLVGETQYF.